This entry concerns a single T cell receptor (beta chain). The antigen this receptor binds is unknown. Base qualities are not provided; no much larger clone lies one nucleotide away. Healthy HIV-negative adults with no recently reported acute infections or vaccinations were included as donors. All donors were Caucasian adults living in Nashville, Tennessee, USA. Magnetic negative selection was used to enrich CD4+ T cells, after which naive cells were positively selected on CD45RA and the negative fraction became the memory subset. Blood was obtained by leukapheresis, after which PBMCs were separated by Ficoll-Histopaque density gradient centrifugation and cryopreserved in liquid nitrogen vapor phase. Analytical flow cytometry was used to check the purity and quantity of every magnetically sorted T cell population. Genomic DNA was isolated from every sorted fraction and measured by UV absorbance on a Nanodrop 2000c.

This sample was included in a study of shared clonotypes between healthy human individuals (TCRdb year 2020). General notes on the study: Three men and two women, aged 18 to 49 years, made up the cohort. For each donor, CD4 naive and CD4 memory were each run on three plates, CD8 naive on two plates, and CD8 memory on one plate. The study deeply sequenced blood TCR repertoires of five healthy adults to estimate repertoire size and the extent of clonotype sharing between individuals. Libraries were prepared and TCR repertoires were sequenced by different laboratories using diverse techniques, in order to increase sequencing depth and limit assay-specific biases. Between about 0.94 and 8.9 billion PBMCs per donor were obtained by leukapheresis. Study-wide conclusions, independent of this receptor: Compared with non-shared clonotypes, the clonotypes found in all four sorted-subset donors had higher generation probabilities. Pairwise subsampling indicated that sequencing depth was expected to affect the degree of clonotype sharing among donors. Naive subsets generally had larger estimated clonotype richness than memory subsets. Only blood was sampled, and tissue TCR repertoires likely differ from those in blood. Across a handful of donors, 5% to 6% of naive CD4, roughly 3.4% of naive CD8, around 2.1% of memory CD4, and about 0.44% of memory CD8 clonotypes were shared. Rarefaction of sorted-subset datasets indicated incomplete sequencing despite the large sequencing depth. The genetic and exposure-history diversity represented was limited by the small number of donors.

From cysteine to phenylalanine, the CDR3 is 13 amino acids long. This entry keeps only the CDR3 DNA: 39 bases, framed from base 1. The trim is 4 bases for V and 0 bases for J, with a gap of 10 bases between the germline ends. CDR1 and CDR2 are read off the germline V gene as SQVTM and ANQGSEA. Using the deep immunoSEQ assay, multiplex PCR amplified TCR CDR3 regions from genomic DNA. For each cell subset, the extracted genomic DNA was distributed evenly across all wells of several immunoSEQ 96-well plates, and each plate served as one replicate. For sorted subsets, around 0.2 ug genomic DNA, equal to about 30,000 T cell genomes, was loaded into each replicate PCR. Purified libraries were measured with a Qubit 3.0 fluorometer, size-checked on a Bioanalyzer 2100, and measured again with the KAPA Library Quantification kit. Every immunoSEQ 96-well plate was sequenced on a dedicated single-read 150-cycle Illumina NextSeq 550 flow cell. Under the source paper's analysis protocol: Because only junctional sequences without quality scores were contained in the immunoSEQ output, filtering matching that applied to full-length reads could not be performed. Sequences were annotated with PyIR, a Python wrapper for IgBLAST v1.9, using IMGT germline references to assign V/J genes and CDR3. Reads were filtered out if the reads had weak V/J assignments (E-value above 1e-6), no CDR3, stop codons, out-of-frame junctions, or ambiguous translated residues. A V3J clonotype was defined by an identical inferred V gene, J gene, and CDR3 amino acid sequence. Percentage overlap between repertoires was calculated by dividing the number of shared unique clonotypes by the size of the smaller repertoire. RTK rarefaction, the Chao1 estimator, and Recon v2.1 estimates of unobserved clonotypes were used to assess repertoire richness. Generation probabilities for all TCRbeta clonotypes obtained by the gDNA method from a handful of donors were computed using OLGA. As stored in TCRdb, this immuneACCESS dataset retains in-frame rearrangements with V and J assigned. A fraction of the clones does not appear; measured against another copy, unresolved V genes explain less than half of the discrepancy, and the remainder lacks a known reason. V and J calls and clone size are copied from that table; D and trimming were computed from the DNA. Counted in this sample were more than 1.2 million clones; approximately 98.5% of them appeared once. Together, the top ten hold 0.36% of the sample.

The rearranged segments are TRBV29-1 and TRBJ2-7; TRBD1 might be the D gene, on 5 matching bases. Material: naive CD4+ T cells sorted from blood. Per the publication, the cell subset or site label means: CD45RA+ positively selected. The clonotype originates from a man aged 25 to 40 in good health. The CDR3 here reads CSVAGRDSYEQYF. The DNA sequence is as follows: TGCAGCGTTGCCGGCAGGGACTCCTACGAGCAGTACTTC.